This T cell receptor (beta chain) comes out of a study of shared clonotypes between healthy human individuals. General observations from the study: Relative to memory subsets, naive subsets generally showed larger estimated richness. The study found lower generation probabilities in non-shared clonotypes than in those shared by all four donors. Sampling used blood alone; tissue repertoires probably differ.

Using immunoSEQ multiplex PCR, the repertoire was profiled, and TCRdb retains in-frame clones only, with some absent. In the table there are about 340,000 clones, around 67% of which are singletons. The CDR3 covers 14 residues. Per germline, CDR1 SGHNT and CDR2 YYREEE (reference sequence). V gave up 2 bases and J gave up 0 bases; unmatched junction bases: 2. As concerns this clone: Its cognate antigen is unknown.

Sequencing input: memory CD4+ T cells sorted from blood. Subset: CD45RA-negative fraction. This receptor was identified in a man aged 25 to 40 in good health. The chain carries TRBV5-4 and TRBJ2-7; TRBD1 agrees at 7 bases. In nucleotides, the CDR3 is TGTGCCAGCAGCTTTGGGACAGTCTCCTACGAGCAGTACTTC. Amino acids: CASSFGTVSYEQYF.